This T cell receptor (beta chain) was observed in a study of blood T cells in healthy people across ages (dated by TCRdb to the mid-2010s). Looking at the study overall: Template switching captured roughly one uniquely barcoded TCR beta cDNA molecule per two T cells in model experiments. Donors of different ages were randomly distributed across sequencing lanes to avoid experimental bias. Four age groups were formed from the donors: young (average 16 years), middle-aged (approximately 41), aged (roughly 56) and long-lived (more than 75). Two additional independent replicas of 1 million unique cDNA reads from the same blood draw were analyzed for two donors (one aged 18 to 30 and one aged 80 or older). The study measured age-related changes in TCR beta repertoire diversity using deep sequencing normalized with unique cDNA molecular identifiers. Broader findings and caveats from the paper: Since profiling was done on bulk unsorted PBMCs, naive and antigen-experienced compartments could not be conclusively compared. Observed TCR beta diversity correlated strongly with the percentage of naive T cells measured by flow cytometry. Because the CMV infection status of the donors was unknown, age-related changes in expanded clonotypes may potentially have been confounded. Estimates of total diversity based on one million sequenced T cells were considered lower bounds and underestimates. Compared with the aged group, more naive CD4+ T cells, fewer expanded clones and increased TCR diversity were shown by the long-lived group, suggesting age selection. As age increased, observed TCR beta diversity per million T cells dropped in a roughly linear way, and a significant reduction was already evident by age 40.

The donors were some 36 Caucasian individuals from Russia, aged roughly 6 to 100 years, who were systemically healthy. Each donor gave ten milliliters of peripheral blood, drawn into EDTA-treated Vacutainer tubes. Ficoll-Paque density-gradient centrifugation was used to isolate PBMCs, with at least 7 million obtained per sample. Trizol reagent was used to extract total RNA from PBMCs, with at least 5 micrograms per sample. For every donor, an aliquot of PBMCs went through flow cytometry to measure the percentages of naive CD45RAhigh/CD27high T cells. For this clonotype: Which antigen it targets is not known. Base qualities are not provided; no much larger clone lies one nucleotide away.

Library creation used 5' RACE. The sequencer was an Illumina HiSeq 2500. A second roughly 7 to 12 cycle PCR used a sample-barcoded 5' primer and a J-beta primer mix. A template-switch 5' adaptor carrying 12 random nucleotides introduced a unique molecular identifier onto each TCR beta cDNA molecule. Each sample yielded at least 3 million CDR3-containing paired-end reads. All of the RNA was converted into first-strand cDNA using the Mint cDNA synthesis kit, with a TRBC-specific oligonucleotide serving as the primer. All cDNA was treated with uracil-DNA glycosylase and then went through a first 18-cycle PCR with the universal primers M1SS and BC2_uni_R. Per the authors' processing: Normalization of each sample was performed by random selection of 1 million high-quality reads, each carrying a distinct molecular identifier. Reads with shared molecular identifiers were discarded instead of being binned into consensus sequences. MiTCR, run with a Q25 quality threshold and the strictest error-elimination algorithm, handled CDR3 identification, clonotype clustering and error correction. A nonparametric unseen species model with Euler transformation was used to estimate lower-bound total TCR beta diversity. The public reads were reanalyzed by TCRdb: fastp trimming at Q25, MiXCR alignment, in-frame beta chains only. CDR3 protein sequences are deduplicated, and each keeps its most common genes and DNA. TCRdb's processing, not the authors' own work, is the source of the V and J calls. This sample lists 450,000 to 700,000 distinct CDR3 sequences; 27% were detected once. In total, the top ten clones hold 18% of the sample.

The CDR3 contains 12 residues, cysteine and phenylalanine counted. Only the CDR3 DNA stays, 36 bases, in frame from base 1. For CDR1 and CDR2, the germline V gene lists SQVTM and ANQGSEA. Unmatched junction bases come to 4, with V trimmed by 8 bases and J by 5 bases. The sequence links TRBV29-1 to TRBJ1-4; TRBD1 aligns with 8 central bases. The sequence came from a woman in her seventies in good health. The source material was blood. The DNA sequence follows: TGCAGCTCCGGGACAGGCAATGAAAAACTGTTTTTT. Its protein reads: CSSGTGNEKLFF.